The clone carrying this T cell receptor (beta chain) was detected only once. The CDR3 extends over 13 amino acids. The ends were cut back, 4 bases at V and 1 base at J, with 8 bases in the middle. Germline V lookup: CDR1 MGHRA, CDR2 YSYEKL. The data originate from a study of blood T cell repertoires in COVID-19. On the study more broadly: Sites in the United States, Italy and Spain provided acute and convalescent COVID-19 samples. Sources were T cells, B-cell-depleted T cells, or PBMCs; the material itself was cDNA or gDNA.

Produced via immunoSEQ multiplex PCR; TCRdb's table is partial and in-frame only. The data show approximately 360,000 clones, approximately 90% seen once. This TCR was recovered from a woman between 25 and 40 years old with acute COVID-19. J is TRBJ2-7 and V is TRBV4-1; D call uncertain. The material sequenced was PBMCs or T cells enriched from blood (not recorded which). Here the CDR3 DNA reads TGCGCCAGCAGCCCTGGGCCGTCCTACGAGCAGTACTTC. Translation gives CASSPGPSYEQYF.